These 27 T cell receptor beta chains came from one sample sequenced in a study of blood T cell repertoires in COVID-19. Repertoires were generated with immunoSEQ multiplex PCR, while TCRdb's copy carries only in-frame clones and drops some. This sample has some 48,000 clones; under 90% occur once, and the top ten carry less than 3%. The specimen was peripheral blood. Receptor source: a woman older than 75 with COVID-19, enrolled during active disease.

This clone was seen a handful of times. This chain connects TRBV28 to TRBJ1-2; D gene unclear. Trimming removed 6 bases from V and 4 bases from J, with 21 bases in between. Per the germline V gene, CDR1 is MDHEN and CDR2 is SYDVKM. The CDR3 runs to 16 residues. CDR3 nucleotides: TGTGCCAGCAGCCCCCCGGCCAGGAACAGCTTCTATGGCTACACCTTC. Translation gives CASSPPARNSFYGYTF.

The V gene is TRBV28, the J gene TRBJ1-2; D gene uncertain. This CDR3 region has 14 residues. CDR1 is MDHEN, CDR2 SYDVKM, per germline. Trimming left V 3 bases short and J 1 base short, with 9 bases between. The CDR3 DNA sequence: TGTGCCAGCAGTTTTATCCCCGGTAACTATGGCTACACCTTC. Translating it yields CASSFIPGNYGYTF.

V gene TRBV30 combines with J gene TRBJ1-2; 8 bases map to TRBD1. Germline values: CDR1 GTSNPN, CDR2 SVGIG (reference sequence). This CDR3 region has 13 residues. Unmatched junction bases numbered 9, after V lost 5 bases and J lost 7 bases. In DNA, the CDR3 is TGTGCCTGGGGTACGACAGGGGTTGGTGGCTACACCTTC. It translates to CAWGTTGVGGYTF.

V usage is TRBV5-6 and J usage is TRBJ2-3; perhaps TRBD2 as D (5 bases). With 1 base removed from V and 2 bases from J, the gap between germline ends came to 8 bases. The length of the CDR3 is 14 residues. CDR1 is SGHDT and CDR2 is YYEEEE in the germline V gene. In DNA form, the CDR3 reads TGTGCCAGCAGCTTGACTAGATACACAGATACGCAGTATTTT. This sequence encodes CASSLTRYTDTQYF.

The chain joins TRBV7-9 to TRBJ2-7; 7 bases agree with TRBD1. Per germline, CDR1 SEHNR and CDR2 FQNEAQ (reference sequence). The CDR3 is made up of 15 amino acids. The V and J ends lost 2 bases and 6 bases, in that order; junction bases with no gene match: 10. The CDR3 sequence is CASSLPTGTESEQYF. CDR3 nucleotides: TGTGCCAGCAGCTTACCCACCGGGACAGAAAGCGAGCAGTACTTC. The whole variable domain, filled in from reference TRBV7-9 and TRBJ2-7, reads DTGVSQNPRHKITKRGQNVTFRCDPISEHNRLYWYRQTLGQGPEFLTYFQNEAQLEKSRLLSDRFSAERPKGSFSTLEIQRTEQGDSAMYLCASSLPTGTESEQYFGPGTRLTVT.

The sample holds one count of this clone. The CDR3 region is CASNPGSTDTQYF. The DNA of the CDR3 is TGTGCCAGCAATCCGGGAAGCACAGATACGCAGTATTTT. The chain carries TRBV7-9 and TRBJ2-3; D may be TRBD2 (5 bases). Germline V CDR1 and CDR2: SEHNR, FQNEAQ (reference sequence). Trimming left V 7 bases short and J 0 bases short, with 8 bases between. The CDR3 runs 13 residues.

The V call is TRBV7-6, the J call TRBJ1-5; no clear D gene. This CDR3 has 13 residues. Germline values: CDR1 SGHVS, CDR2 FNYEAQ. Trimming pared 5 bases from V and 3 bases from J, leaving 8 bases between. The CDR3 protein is CASSPGFNQPQHF. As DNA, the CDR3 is TGTGCCAGCAGCCCAGGTTTCAATCAGCCCCAGCATTTT.

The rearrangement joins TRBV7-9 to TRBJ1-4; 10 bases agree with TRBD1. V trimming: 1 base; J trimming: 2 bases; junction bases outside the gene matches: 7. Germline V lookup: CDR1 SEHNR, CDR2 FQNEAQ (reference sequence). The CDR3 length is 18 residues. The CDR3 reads CASSLGTGGRQTNEKLFF. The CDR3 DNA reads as TGTGCCAGCAGCTTAGGGACAGGGGGACGCCAGACTAATGAAAAACTGTTTTTT.

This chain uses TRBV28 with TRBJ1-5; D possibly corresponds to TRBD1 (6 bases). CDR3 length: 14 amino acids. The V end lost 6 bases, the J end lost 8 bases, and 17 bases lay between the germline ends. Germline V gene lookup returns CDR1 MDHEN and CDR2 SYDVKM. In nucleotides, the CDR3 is TGTGCCAGCAGAGCCGGGACAAATTTTAAGCCCCAGCATTTT. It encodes CASRAGTNFKPQHF.

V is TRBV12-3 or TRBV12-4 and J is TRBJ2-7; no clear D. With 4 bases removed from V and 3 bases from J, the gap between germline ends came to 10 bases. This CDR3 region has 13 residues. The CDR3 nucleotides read TGTGCCAGCAGTTCCTCCCCTAGCTACGAGCAGTACTTC. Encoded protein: CASSSSPSYEQYF.

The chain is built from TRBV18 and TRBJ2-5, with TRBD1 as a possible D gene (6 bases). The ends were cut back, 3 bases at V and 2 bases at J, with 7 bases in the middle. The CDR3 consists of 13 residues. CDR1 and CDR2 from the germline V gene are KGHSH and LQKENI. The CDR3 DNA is TGTGCCAGCTCACCTGACAGGCAAGAGACCCAGTACTTC. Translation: CASSPDRQETQYF. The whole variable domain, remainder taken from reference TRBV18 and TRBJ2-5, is NAGVMQNPRHLVRRRGQEARLRCSPMKGHSHVYWYRQLPEEGLKFMVYLQKENIIDESGMPKERFSAEFPKEGPSILRIQQVVRGDSAAYFCASSPDRQETQYFGPGTRLLVL.

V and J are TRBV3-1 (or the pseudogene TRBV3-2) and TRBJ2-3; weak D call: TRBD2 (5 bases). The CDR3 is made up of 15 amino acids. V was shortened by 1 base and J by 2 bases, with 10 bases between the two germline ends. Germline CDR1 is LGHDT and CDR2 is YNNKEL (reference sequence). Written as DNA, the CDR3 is TGTGCCAGCAGCCAAGGGACTCCGGTCACAGATACGCAGTATTTT. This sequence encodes CASSQGTPVTDTQYF.

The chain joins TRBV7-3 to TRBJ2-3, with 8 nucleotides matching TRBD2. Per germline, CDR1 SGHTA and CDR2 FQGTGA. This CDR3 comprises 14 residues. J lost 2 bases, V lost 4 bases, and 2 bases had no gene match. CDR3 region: CASSSSGHTDTQYF. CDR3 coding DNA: TGTGCCAGCAGCTCTAGCGGGCACACAGATACGCAGTATTTT.

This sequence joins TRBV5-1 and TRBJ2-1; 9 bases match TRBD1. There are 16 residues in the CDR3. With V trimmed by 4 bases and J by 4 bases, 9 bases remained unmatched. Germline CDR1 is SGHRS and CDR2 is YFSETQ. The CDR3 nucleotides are TGCGCCAGCAGCGCCCGACAGGGGGGTGGGTACAATGAGCAGTTCTTC. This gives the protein CASSARQGGGYNEQFF.

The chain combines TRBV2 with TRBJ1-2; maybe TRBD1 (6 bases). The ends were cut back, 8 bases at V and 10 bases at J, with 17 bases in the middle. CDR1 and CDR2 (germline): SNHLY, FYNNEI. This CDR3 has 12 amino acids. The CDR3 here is CASSEQTGSYTF. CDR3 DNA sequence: TGTGCCAGCTCCGAACAGACAGGTTCCTACACCTTC.

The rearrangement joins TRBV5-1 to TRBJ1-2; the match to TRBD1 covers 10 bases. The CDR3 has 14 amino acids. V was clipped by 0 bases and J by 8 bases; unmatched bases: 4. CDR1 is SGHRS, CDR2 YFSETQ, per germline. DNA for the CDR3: TGCGCCAGCAGCTTGGGGGACAGGGGAAACGGCTACACCTTC. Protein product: CASSLGDRGNGYTF.

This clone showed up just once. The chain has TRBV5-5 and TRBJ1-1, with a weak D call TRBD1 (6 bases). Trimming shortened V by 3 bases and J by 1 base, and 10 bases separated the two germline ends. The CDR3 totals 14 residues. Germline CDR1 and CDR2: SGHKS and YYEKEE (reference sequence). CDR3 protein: CASSSVGGNTEAFF. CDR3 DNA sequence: TGTGCCAGCAGCTCCGTAGGGGGGAACACTGAAGCTTTCTTT.

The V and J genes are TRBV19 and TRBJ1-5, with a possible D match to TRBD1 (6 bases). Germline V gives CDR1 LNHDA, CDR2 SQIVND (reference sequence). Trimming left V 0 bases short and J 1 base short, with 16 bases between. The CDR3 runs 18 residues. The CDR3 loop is CASSIDPGQGKSNQPQHF. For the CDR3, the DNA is TGTGCCAGTAGTATAGACCCCGGGCAGGGGAAGAGCAATCAGCCCCAGCATTTT.

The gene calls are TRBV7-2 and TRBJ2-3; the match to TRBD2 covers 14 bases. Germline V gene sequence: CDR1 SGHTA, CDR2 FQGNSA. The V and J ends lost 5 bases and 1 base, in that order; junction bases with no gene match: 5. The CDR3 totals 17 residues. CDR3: CASSPPGLAGGTDTQYF. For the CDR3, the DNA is TGTGCCAGCAGCCCCCCGGGACTAGCGGGGGGCACAGATACGCAGTATTTT.

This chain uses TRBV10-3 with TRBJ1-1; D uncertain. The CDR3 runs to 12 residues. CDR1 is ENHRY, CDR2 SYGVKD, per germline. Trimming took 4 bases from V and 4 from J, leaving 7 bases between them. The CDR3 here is CAISAGGTEAFF. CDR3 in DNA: TGTGCCATCAGTGCAGGAGGCACTGAAGCTTTCTTT.

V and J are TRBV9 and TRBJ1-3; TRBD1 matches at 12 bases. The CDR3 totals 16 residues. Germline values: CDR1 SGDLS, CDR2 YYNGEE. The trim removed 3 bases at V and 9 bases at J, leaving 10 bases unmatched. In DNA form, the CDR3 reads TGTGCCAGCAGCGGCAGTACGGGACAGGGGGCCAGCACCATATATTTT. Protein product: CASSGSTGQGASTIYF.

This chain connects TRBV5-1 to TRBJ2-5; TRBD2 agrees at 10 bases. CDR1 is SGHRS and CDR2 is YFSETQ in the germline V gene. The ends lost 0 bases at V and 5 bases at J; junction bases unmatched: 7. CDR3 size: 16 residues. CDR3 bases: TGCGCCAGCAGCTTGGTCCCTAGCGGGGGAGGGGAGACCCAGTACTTC. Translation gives CASSLVPSGGGETQYF.

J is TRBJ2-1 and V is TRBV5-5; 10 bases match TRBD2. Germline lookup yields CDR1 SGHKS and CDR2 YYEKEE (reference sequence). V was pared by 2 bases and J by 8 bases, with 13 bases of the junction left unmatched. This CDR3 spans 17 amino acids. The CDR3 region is CASSLLAGSLGIHEQFF. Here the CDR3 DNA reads TGTGCCAGCAGCTTACTAGCGGGGAGCTTAGGCATCCATGAGCAGTTCTTC. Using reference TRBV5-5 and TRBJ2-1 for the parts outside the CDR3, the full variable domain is DAGVTQSPTHLIKTRGQQVTLRCSPISGHKSVSWYQQVLGQGPQFIFQYYEKEERGRGNFPDRFSARQFPNYSSELNVNALLLGDSALYLCASSLLAGSLGIHEQFFGPGTRLTVL.

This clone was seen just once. DNA for the CDR3: TGTGCCACCTTCTTGAGGGGGGGCACGGACTATGGCTACACCTTC. Protein sequence: CATFLRGGTDYGYTF. The gene calls are TRBV6-5 and TRBJ1-2; D may be TRBD1 (6 bases). Germline values: CDR1 MNHEY, CDR2 SVGAGI. The length of the CDR3 is 15 residues. V was shortened by 10 bases and J by 3 bases, with 21 bases between the two germline ends.

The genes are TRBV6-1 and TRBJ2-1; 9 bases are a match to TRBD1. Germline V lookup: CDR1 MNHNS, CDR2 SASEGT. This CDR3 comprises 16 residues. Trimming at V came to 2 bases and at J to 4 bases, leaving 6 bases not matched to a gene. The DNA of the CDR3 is TGTGCCAGCAGTGAATATGGGACAGGGATATACAATGAGCAGTTCTTC. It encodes CASSEYGTGIYNEQFF.

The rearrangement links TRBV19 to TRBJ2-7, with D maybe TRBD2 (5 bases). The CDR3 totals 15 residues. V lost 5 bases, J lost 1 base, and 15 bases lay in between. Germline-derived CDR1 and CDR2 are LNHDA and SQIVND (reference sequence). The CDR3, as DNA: TGTGCCAGTAGTTTCGGACTCCCCCCTTCCTACGAGCAGTACTTC. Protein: CASSFGLPPSYEQYF.

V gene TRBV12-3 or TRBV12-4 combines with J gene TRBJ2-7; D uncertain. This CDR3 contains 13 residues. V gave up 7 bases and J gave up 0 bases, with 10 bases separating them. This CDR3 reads CASNRFGSYEQYF. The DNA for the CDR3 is TGTGCCAGCAACCGGTTCGGCTCCTACGAGCAGTACTTC.